A single sample gave rise to the 10 T cell receptor beta chains below, sequenced in a study of T-cell memory formation after mild COVID-19. TCRdb re-called the 5' RACE reads through MiXCR, storing one row per CDR3 protein. The sample lists around 200,000 distinct CDR3 sequences, around 9.1% occurring once. The sequenced sample consisted of PBMCs or a T cell subset sorted from them (not recorded which). The origin of the receptors is a man aged 18 to 29 who had mild COVID-19 (a few samples of this study predate the infection). Cell type and time point are not known.

Only a few counts were recorded for this clonotype. The chain combines TRBV4-3 with TRBJ2-1; 10 nucleotides line up with TRBD2. J lost 4 bases, V lost 1 base, and 1 base had no gene match. The CDR3 extends over 15 amino acids. From germline, CDR1 is LGHNA and CDR2 YSLEER. The chain's CDR3 is CASSQAAGGYNEQFF. The CDR3, as DNA: TGCGCCAGCAGCCAAGCAGCGGGGGGGTACAATGAGCAGTTCTTC.

At least ten counts were recorded for this clonotype. This chain joins TRBV7-3 and TRBJ1-6, with D unclear. Germline CDR1 reads SGHTA; CDR2 reads FQGTGA. This CDR3 is built from 14 residues. Trimming cost V 5 bases and J 9 bases, with 14 bases left between them. The CDR3 nucleotides read TGTGCCAGCAGCCTGGCCCCAGGAGGTTCACCCCTCCACTTT. Its translation is CASSLAPGGSPLHF.

V and J are TRBV3-1 and TRBJ1-6; unclear D gene. Germline V gene lookup returns CDR1 LGHDT and CDR2 YNNKEL (reference sequence). Trimming removed 1 base at V and 10 bases at J, with 5 bases between. The CDR3 spans 12 residues. The CDR3 DNA is TGTGCCAGCAGCCAAGCTGGCTCACCCCTCCACTTT. This sequence encodes CASSQAGSPLHF.

This clonotype was seen a few times. J is TRBJ1-1 and V is TRBV3-1; D not resolved. The CDR3 spans 13 residues. With 2 bases removed from V and 3 bases from J, the gap between germline ends came to 7 bases. CDR1 is LGHDT and CDR2 is YNNKEL in the germline V gene (reference sequence). The CDR3 DNA reads as TGTGCCAGCAGCCAAAATGGTCACACTGAAGCTTTCTTT. Translating gives CASSQNGHTEAFF.

The genes are TRBV20-1 and TRBJ2-5; 12 bases fit TRBD2. V trimming: 2 bases; J trimming: 5 bases; junction bases outside the gene matches: 3. Germline lookup yields CDR1 DFQATT and CDR2 SNEGSKA (reference sequence). The CDR3 is 14 amino acids. The CDR3 DNA reads TGCAGTGCTAGACTAGCGGGGGGGCACGAGACCCAGTACTTC. This sequence encodes CSARLAGGHETQYF.

This clonotype was observed many times. The J gene is TRBJ2-3, the V gene TRBV7-2; TRBD2 matches 8 bases. Losses at the gene ends were 1 base for V and 6 bases for J; bases not matched to a gene: 3. The CDR3 spans 14 residues. CDR1 and CDR2 (germline): SGHTA, FQGNSA. CDR3 sequence reads: CASSLVGGADTQYF. In nucleotides, the CDR3 is TGTGCCAGCAGCTTAGTCGGGGGGGCGGATACGCAGTATTTT.

This clonotype was counted a few times. The rearrangement links TRBV12-3 or TRBV12-4 to TRBJ1-5; D perhaps matches TRBD1 (6 bases). Trimming stripped 3 bases from V and 5 bases from J, with 11 bases between. The CDR3 totals 14 residues. This CDR3 reads CASSFLDSDQPQHF. As DNA, the CDR3 is TGTGCCAGCAGTTTCTTGGACAGCGATCAGCCCCAGCATTTT.

This clonotype was seen a few times. The chain employs TRBV6-5 and TRBJ1-1; TRBD1 might be the D (5 bases). Germline V gives CDR1 MNHEY, CDR2 SVGAGI. The V end lost 6 bases, the J end lost 8 bases, and 16 bases lay between the germline ends. The CDR3 runs 13 residues. CDR3: CASRQTPGEEAFF. CDR3 nucleotide sequence: TGTGCCAGCAGACAGACCCCGGGGGAGGAAGCTTTCTTT.

This clonotype was observed many times. V usage is TRBV7-2 and J usage is TRBJ2-1; 8 bases map to TRBD1. Trimming cost V 1 base and J 6 bases; bases outside gene matches: 8. This CDR3 region has 16 residues. Per the germline V gene, CDR1 is SGHTA and CDR2 is FQGNSA. CDR3 residues: CASSLGSAGGLNEQFF. The CDR3 DNA is TGTGCCAGCAGCTTAGGTTCGGCAGGGGGCCTCAATGAGCAGTTCTTC.

This clonotype showed up just a few times. The genes are TRBV5-1 and TRBJ1-5; the D gene is possibly TRBD1 (6 bases). The CDR3 runs to 16 residues. The V gene lost 1 base and the J gene lost 3 bases, with 14 bases spanning the gap. CDR1 is SGHRS and CDR2 is YFSETQ in the germline V gene. The CDR3 nucleotides are TGCGCCAGCAGCTTGCTGGCCCGGGACACCAATCAGCCCCAGCATTTT. It specifies CASSLLARDTNQPQHF.